The entry below gives a single T cell receptor (beta chain) sequence along with its context. This record comes from a study of control samples from healthy donors and cancer patients. Profiled with immunoSEQ multiplex PCR; TCRdb holds only in-frame clones, not every one. The top ten hold approximately 1.5% of the sample, which has 190,000 or so clones, 90% to 95% seen once. V lost 6 bases, J lost 3 bases, and 11 bases lay in between. The CDR3 totals 13 residues. This sequence originates from a young man in good health. This sequence joins TRBV12-3 or TRBV12-4 and TRBJ1-1; no reliable D call. Sequencing input: blood. CDR3 sequence (DNA): TGTGCCAGCAGGCGCAGAAGCTACACTGAAGCTTTCTTT. This gives the protein CASRRRSYTEAFF.